These T cell receptor beta chains were read from a single sample in a study of T-cell memory formation after mild COVID-19. TCRdb analysed the 5' RACE reads with MiXCR anew, one entry per CDR3 protein. The sample contains hundreds of thousands of distinct CDR3 sequences, roughly 21% of which appear only once. The sequenced sample was PBMCs or a T cell subset sorted from them (not recorded which). All receptors derive from an adult woman who had mild COVID-19 (a few samples of this study predate the infection). Cell type and time point are not known. The CDR3 runs from the conserved cysteine through the conserved F or W. The D gene is left open where the match is weak. Some rows mark clone size as missing; the rest say once, few, many or name a class of expanded clone.

CDR3 DNA,CDR3 protein,V gene,clone size,D gene,J gene
TGTGCCAGCTCACCAGACAGCTATAATTCACCCCTCCACTTT,CASSPDSYNSPLHF,TRBV12-3/TRBV12-4,many,.,TRBJ1-6
TGCAGCGTTGAGGAAACGGGACAGGGGGTCGCTGAAGCTTTCTTT,CSVEETGQGVAEAFF,TRBV29-1,few,TRBD1,TRBJ1-1
TGCGCCAGCAGCCAACTGGGACTAGCAGTCTACGAGCAGTACTTC,CASSQLGLAVYEQYF,TRBV5-1,many,TRBD2,TRBJ2-7
TGTGCCAGCAGCTTAGGGGGGAACCTCTTCACTGAAGCTTTCTTT,CASSLGGNLFTEAFF,TRBV7-2,.,.,TRBJ1-1
TGTGCCAGCAGCTGGCTCCAAGGGTATGAGCAGTTCTTC,CASSWLQGYEQFF,TRBV7-6,few,.,TRBJ2-1
TGTGCCTGCCCCAGGCGGGGGGGCACAGATACGCAGTATTTT,CACPRRGGTDTQYF,TRBV30,.,TRBD2,TRBJ2-3
TGTGCCAGCACGAAGGGACAGGGGGGGCATGAGCAGTTCTTC,CASTKGQGGHEQFF,TRBV6-5,.,TRBD1,TRBJ2-1
TGTGCCAGCAGCTTAGCGCACAGGGAGCAGTTCTTC,CASSLAHREQFF,TRBV7-9,few,.,TRBJ2-1
TGTGCCAGCAGTAGAGACTCGACAGGGATTCAGCCCCAGCATTTT,CASSRDSTGIQPQHF,TRBV6-5,.,TRBD1,TRBJ1-5
TGTGCCAGCAGCTTGGTCACCTATAATTCACCCCTCCACTTT,CASSLVTYNSPLHF,TRBV5-6,.,.,TRBJ1-6
TGCAGTGCTAGAGATCGGGGACTAGCGGGAAATGAGCAGTTCTTC,CSARDRGLAGNEQFF,TRBV20-1,few,TRBD2,TRBJ2-1